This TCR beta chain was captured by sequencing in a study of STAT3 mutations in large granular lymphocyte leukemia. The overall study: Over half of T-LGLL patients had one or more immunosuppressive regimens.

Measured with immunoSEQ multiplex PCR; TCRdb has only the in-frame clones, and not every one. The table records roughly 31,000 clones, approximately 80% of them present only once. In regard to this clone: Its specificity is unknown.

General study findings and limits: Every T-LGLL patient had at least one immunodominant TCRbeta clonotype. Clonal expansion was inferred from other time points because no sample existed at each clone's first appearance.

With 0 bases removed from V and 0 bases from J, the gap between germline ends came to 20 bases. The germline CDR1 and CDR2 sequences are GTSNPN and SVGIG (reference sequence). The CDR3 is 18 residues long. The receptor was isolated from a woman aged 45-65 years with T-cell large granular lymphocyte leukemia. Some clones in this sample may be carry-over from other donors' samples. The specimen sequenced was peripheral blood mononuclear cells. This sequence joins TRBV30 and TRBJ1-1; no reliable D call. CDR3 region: CAWSVRRGGLGMNTEAFF. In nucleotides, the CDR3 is TGTGCCTGGAGTGTTCGCCGTGGAGGTCTGGGAATGAACACTGAAGCTTTCTTT.